The 14 T cell receptor beta chains below all came from one sample that was sequenced in a study of blood T cell repertoires in COVID-19. Sequencing used immunoSEQ multiplex PCR; TCRdb keeps in-frame clones, though not all of them. This table holds about 98,000 clones, around 80% found once. The specimen sequenced was peripheral blood. These receptors were taken from a man aged 55 to 70 with active or convalescent COVID-19.

Comment on this clone: The germline gene is not matched at one end of the junction; a read error may be the cause. Here the CDR3 DNA reads TGTGCCAGCAGCCAAGGATCCAAGACAGCTAAGTATGGCTACACCTTC. Protein: CASSQGSKTAKYGYTF. V gene TRBV4-2 combines with J gene TRBJ1-2, with D perhaps matching TRBD1 (5 bases). The CDR3 covers 16 residues. Per germline, CDR1 LGHNA and CDR2 YNFKEQ.

This sequence joins TRBV28 and TRBJ2-4; D is unclear. This CDR3 is built from 13 residues. Trimming removed 10 bases at V and 0 bases at J, with 10 bases between. Germline V gene data show CDR1 as MDHEN and CDR2 as SYDVKM. The CDR3 DNA follows: TGTGCCACCTCGAGTTTAGCCAAAAACATTCAGTACTTC. This codes for CATSSLAKNIQYF.

This chain joins TRBV6-2 or TRBV6-3 and TRBJ1-1; D not certain. The CDR3 consists of 12 residues. Looked up from germline, CDR1 is MNHEY and CDR2 is SVGEGT. The V end lost 0 bases, the J end lost 6 bases, and 5 bases lay between the germline ends. CDR3 residues: CASSYSIAEAFF. The CDR3 DNA is TGTGCCAGCAGTTACTCGATAGCTGAAGCTTTCTTT.

The chain couples TRBV7-2 to TRBJ2-7; 8 nucleotides match TRBD1. The CDR3 length is 16 residues. V dropped 1 base and J dropped 1; count of bases not matched to a gene: 6. Germline values: CDR1 SGHTA, CDR2 FQGNSA. The CDR3 loop reads CASSLGGTGSSYEQYV. CDR3 DNA: TGTGCCAGCAGCTTAGGGGGGACAGGATCTTCCTACGAGCAGTACGTC.

This chain joins TRBV28 and TRBJ2-7; D is undetermined. This CDR3 spans 12 amino acids. Germline CDR1 MDHEN, CDR2 SYDVKM. V shed 8 bases and J shed 6 bases, with 14 bases lying between them. The CDR3 here is CASRKAPGEQYF. CDR3 nucleotide sequence: TGTGCCAGCCGGAAAGCGCCTGGCGAGCAGTACTTC.

The rearrangement joins TRBV4-1 to TRBJ2-1, with 10 bases aligning to TRBD1. Germline loops: CDR1 MGHRA, CDR2 YSYEKL. This CDR3 has 14 residues. Unmatched junction bases numbered 5, after V lost 4 bases and J lost 8 bases. In DNA form, the CDR3 reads TGCGCCAGCAGCCTCTCGACAGGGGGCTATGAGCAGTTCTTC. The encoded protein is CASSLSTGGYEQFF.

The genes are TRBV29-1 and TRBJ1-1; possible D gene TRBD1, 6 bases. Germline CDR1 SQVTM, CDR2 ANQGSEA. V lost 6 bases and J 1 base, leaving 12 bases between the germline ends. The CDR3 is 13 amino acids. Here the CDR3 reads CSVVTGWNTEAFF. CDR3 nucleotides: TGCAGCGTCGTTACAGGGTGGAACACTGAAGCTTTCTTT.

This chain links TRBV27 with TRBJ1-2, with D perhaps matching TRBD1 (6 bases). This CDR3 comprises 16 residues. CDR1 and CDR2 (germline): MNHEY, SMNVEV (reference sequence). The ends were cut back, 5 bases at V and 3 bases at J, with 19 bases in the middle. The CDR3 is CASSPLTGIDDYGYTF. The CDR3 region has the DNA TGTGCCAGCAGTCCTTTGACAGGTATAGATGACTATGGCTACACCTTC.

V usage is TRBV6-2 or TRBV6-3 and J usage is TRBJ2-1; D gene ambiguous. CDR1 is MNHEY and CDR2 is SVGEGT in the germline V gene. The CDR3 is 15 amino acids. V was cut by 0 bases and J by 0 bases, with 6 bases left in between. The CDR3 nucleotides are TGTGCCAGCAGTTACTCCCGGGTCTCCTACAATGAGCAGTTCTTC. The encoded protein is CASSYSRVSYNEQFF.

The genes are TRBV19 and TRBJ1-5, with 7 bases fitting TRBD1. From germline, CDR1 is LNHDA and CDR2 SQIVND (reference sequence). V gave up 2 bases and J gave up 2 bases; unmatched junction bases: 6. The CDR3 is 16 amino acids. The CDR3 coding sequence is TGTGCCAGTAGTATAAGCAGACAGGGCCGCAATCAGCCCCAGCATTTT. The encoded protein is CASSISRQGRNQPQHF.

V is TRBV9 and J is TRBJ1-1; tentative D call: TRBD1 (6 bases). The CDR3 spans 16 residues. V was shortened by 4 bases and J by 2 bases, with 18 bases between the two germline ends. The germline CDR1 and CDR2 sequences are SGDLS and YYNGEE. CDR3 DNA: TGTGCCAGCAGCCCACAAATTTTGGGACATAACACTGAAGCTTTCTTT. Protein: CASSPQILGHNTEAFF.

This chain joins TRBV5-4 and TRBJ2-5, with D possibly matching TRBD2 (6 bases). The CDR3 has 15 amino acids. Trimming stripped 2 bases from V and 5 bases from J, with 16 bases between. Germline lookup yields CDR1 SGHNT and CDR2 YYREEE (reference sequence). The CDR3 region has the DNA TGTGCCAGCAGCTTATCTGGGCCAGGGAGGGAGACCCAGTACTTC. Translating it yields CASSLSGPGRETQYF.

The V gene is TRBV5-1, the J gene TRBJ2-5, with 8 bases aligning to TRBD1. This CDR3 spans 15 amino acids. Trimming cost V 3 bases and J 1 base; bases outside gene matches: 5. The germline V gene has CDR1 SGHRS and CDR2 YFSETQ. The CDR3 DNA sequence: TGCGCCAGCAGCTACAGGGGGGCGCCCCAAGAGACCCAGTACTTC. Its protein product is CASSYRGAPQETQYF.

This chain connects TRBV19 to TRBJ2-1, with 7 bases aligning to TRBD1. This CDR3 region has 13 residues. Germline-derived CDR1 and CDR2 are LNHDA and SQIVND (reference sequence). V dropped 5 bases and J dropped 7; count of bases not matched to a gene: 5. CDR3 in amino acids: CASSRQGWNEQFF. As DNA, the CDR3 is TGTGCCAGTAGTCGACAGGGCTGGAATGAGCAGTTCTTC.